Detailed here is one TCR beta chain. The data are from a study of blood T cell repertoires in COVID-19. In the study overall: Samples of COVID-19 (acute and convalescent) were obtained from the United States, Italy and Spain. T cells, B-cell-depleted T cells, or PBMCs provided the cDNA or gDNA that served as material.

In the original analysis: Reference gene primer amplification gave estimated nucleated cell counts. The repertoire was sequenced with immunoSEQ multiplex PCR; TCRdb's copy has only in-frame clones and lacks some. V, J and clone size reflect that table, while D and trimming were determined from the DNA. Of a few hundred thousand clones listed, approximately 82% are singletons. What was sequenced was peripheral blood. The clonotype was recovered from a woman between 50 and 59 years old with acute or convalescent COVID-19.

In DNA form, the CDR3 reads TGTGCCAGCAGCTCTCGGACAGGGGATCAGCCCCAGCATTTT. Translated, it gives CASSSRTGDQPQHF. The chain links TRBV7-9 to TRBJ1-5; 9 bases match TRBD1. Germline V lookup: CDR1 SEHNR, CDR2 FQNEAQ (reference sequence). The CDR3 contains 14 residues. The V gene end was trimmed by 4 bases and the J gene end by 5 bases; junction bases not matched to a gene: 3.